These T cell receptor beta chains were read from a single sample in a study of cytomegalovirus exposure and HLA in healthy donors. Sequenced by immunoSEQ multiplex PCR; TCRdb stores in-frame clones only, minus some. The sample lists around 180,000 clones, roughly 80% occurring once. The material sequenced was PBMCs. The receptor source for this set is a man between 18 and 29 years old in good health and CMV-seronegative. Both conserved end residues are part of each CDR3. D genes are given only for firm matches. Expanded clones are given a class, and other clones once, few, many or no size at all.

>TRBV7-2|-|-|TRBJ1-5
CASSLGQEQPQHF
TGTGCCAGCAGCTTAGGACAGGAGCAGCCCCAGCATTTT
>TRBV19|-|once|TRBJ2-1
CASSYIFNEQFF
TGTGCCAGTAGCTATATCTTCAATGAGCAGTTCTTC
>TRBV11-2|-|once|TRBJ2-7
CASSPRVSSYEQYF
TGTGCCAGCAGCCCTCGAGTTAGCTCCTACGAGCAGTACTTC
>TRBV5-4|-|-|TRBJ2-2
CASSSISTGTLGTGELFF
TGTGCCAGCAGCTCAATTTCTACCGGGACATTGGGTACCGGGGAGCTGTTTTTT
>TRBV28|-|-|TRBJ2-2
CASSFRGINTGELFF
TGTGCCAGCAGTTTTAGGGGAATCAACACCGGGGAGCTGTTTTTT
>TRBV20-1|-|-|TRBJ1-1
CSARRGGEAFF
TGCAGTGCTAGGCGGGGCGGTGAAGCTTTCTTT
>TRBV4-1|-|-|TRBJ2-2
CASSPGGTGELFF
TGCGCCAGCAGCCCCGGGGGCACCGGGGAGCTGTTTTTT
>TRBV11-1|TRBD1|-|TRBJ2-4
CASSSRPEGASGYKNIQYF
TGTGCCAGCAGCTCGAGGCCCGAGGGGGCCAGTGGATACAAAAACATTCAGTACTTC
>TRBV5-1|-|-|TRBJ2-3
CASSLQPGQAQYF
TGCGCCAGCAGCCTTCAGCCGGGACAAGCGCAGTATTTT
>TRBV27|-|-|TRBJ2-7
CASSSTTYEQYF
TGTGCCAGCAGTTCCACAACCTACGAGCAGTACTTC
>TRBV11-1|-|-|TRBJ1-4
CASSLAWTAGSEKLFF
TGTGCCAGCAGCTTAGCCTGGACAGCGGGGAGTGAAAAACTGTTTTTT
>TRBV25-1|-|-|TRBJ2-5
CATLNSNQETQYF
TGTGCCACCCTCAACAGTAACCAAGAGACCCAGTACTTC
>TRBV19|TRBD1|-|TRBJ2-2
CASSTDRGGGELFF
TGTGCCAGTAGTACAGACAGGGGTGGCGGGGAGCTGTTTTTT
>TRBV4-1|-|-|TRBJ1-3
CASSQPGQYTSGNTIYF
TGCGCCAGCAGCCAGCCCGGACAGTACACTTCTGGAAACACCATATATTTT
>TRBV2|-|-|TRBJ1-5
CASSATKLSNQPQHF
TGTGCCAGCAGTGCAACGAAACTTAGCAATCAGCCCCAGCATTTT
>TRBV30|TRBD2|-|TRBJ2-7
CAWSSGGGNEQYF
TGTGCCTGGAGCTCGGGAGGGGGTAACGAGCAGTACTTC
>TRBV4-3|-|-|TRBJ2-7
CASSPGQGYYEQYF
TGCGCCAGCAGCCCCGGACAAGGTTACTACGAGCAGTACTTC
>TRBV28|TRBD2|-|TRBJ2-1
CASSLDREDGSEQFF
TGTGCCAGCAGTTTAGATCGGGAGGACGGATCTGAGCAGTTCTTC
>TRBV5-5|-|once|TRBJ2-1
CASSFLRGGGLSEQFF
TGTGCCAGCAGCTTTCTCCGAGGGGGGGGGCTCAGTGAGCAGTTCTTC
>TRBV5-1|TRBD1|-|TRBJ1-1
CASSPGQEPWYTEAFF
TGCGCCAGCAGCCCGGGACAGGAGCCCTGGTACACTGAAGCTTTCTTT
>TRBV18|-|-|TRBJ1-4
CASSPWASPNEKLFF
TGTGCCAGCTCACCCTGGGCCAGTCCGAATGAAAAACTGTTTTTT
>TRBV29-1|-|-|TRBJ1-1
CSVEELDKDTEAFF
TGCAGCGTTGAAGAGTTGGACAAGGACACTGAAGCTTTCTTT
>TRBV27|-|once|TRBJ1-5
CASSLRGTLQPQHF
TGTGCCAGCAGCCTCCGGGGGACCCTCCAGCCCCAGCATTTT